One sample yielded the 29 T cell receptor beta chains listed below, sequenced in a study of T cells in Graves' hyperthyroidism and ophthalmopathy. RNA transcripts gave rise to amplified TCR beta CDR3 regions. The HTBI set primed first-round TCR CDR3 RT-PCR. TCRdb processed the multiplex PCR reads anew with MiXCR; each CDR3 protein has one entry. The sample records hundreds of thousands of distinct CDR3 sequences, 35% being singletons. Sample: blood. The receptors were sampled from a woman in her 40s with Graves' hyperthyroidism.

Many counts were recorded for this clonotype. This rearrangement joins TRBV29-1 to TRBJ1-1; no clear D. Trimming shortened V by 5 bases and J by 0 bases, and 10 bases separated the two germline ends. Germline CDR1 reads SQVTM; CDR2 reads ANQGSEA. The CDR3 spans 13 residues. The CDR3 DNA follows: TGCAGCGTTTCCCTGGCGTTGAACACTGAAGCTTTCTTT. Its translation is CSVSLALNTEAFF.

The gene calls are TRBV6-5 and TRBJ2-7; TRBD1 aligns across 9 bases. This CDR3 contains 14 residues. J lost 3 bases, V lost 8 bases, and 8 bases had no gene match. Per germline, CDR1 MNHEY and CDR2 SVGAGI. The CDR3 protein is CASGRGTGYYEQYF. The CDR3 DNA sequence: TGTGCCAGCGGTAGGGGGACAGGGTACTACGAGCAGTACTTC.

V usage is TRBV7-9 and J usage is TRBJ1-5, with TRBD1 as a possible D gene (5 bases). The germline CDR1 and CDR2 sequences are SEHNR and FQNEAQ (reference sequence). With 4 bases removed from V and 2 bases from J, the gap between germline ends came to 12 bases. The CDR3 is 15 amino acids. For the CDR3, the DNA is TGTGCCAGCAGCTCCGTGGGGCCAGGCAATCAGCCCCAGCATTTT. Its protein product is CASSSVGPGNQPQHF.

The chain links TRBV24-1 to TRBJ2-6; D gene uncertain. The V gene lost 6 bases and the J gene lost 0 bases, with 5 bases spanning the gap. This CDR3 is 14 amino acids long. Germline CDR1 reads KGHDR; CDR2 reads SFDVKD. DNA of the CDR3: TGTGCCACCAGTCCCCCCTCTGGGGCCAACGTCCTGACTTTC. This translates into CATSPPSGANVLTF.

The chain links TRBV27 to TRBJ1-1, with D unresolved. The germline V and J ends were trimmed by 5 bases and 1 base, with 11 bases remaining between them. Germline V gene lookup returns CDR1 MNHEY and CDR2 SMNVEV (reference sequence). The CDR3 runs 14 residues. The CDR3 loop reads CASSLLSRNTEAFF. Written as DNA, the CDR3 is TGTGCCAGCAGTCTACTTAGTCGGAACACTGAAGCTTTCTTT.

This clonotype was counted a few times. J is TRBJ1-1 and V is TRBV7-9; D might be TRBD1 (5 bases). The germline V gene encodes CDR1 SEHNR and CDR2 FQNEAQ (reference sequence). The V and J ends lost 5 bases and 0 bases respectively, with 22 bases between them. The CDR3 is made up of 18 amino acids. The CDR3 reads CASSPAGTATDLNTEAFF. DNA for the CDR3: TGTGCCAGCAGCCCGGCCGGGACGGCCACGGATTTGAACACTGAAGCTTTCTTT.

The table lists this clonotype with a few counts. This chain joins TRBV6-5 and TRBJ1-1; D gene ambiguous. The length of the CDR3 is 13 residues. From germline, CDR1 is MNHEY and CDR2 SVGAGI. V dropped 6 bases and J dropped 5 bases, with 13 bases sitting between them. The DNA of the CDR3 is TGTGCCAGCAGGTCATCGGTCTTAACTGAAGCTTTCTTT. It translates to CASRSSVLTEAFF.

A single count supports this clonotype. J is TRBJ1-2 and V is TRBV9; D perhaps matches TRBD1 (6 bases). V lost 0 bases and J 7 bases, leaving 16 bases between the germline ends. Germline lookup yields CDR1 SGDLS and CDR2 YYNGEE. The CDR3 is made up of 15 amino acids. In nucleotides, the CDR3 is TGTGCCAGCAGCGTAGAGGGGACGGGGGGCGTTGGCTACACCTTC. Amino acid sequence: CASSVEGTGGVGYTF.

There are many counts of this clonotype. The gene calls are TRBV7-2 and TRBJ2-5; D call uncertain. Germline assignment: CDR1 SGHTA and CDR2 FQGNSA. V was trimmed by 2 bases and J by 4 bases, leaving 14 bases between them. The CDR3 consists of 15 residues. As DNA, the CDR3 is TGTGCCAGCAGCTTACTCTCGTCGGGTCGAGAGACCCAGTACTTC. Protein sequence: CASSLLSSGRETQYF.

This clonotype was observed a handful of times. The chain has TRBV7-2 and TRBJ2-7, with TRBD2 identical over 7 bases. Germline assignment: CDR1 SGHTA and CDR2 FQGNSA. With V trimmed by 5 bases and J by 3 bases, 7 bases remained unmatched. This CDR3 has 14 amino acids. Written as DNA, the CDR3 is TGTGCCAGCAGCATGGGAGCGGGGAGCTACGAGCAGTACTTC. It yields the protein CASSMGAGSYEQYF.

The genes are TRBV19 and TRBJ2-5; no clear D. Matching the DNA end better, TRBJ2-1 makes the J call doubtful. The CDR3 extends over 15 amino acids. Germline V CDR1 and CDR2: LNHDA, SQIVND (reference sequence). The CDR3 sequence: CASSMIALSYNEQFF. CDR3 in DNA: TGTGCCAGTAGTATGATAGCACTCTCCTACAATGAGCAGTTCTTC.

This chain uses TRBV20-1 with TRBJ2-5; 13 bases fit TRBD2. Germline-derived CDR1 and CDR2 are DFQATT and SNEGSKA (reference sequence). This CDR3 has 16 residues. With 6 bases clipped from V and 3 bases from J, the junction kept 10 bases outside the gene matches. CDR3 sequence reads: CSAEGVGLAGKETQYF. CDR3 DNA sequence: TGCAGTGCCGAGGGAGTGGGACTAGCGGGGAAAGAGACCCAGTACTTC.

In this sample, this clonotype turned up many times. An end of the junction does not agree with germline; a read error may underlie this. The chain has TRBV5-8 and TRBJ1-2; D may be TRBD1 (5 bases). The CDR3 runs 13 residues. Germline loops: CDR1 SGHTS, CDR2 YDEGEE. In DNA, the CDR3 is TGTGCCAGCAGCTCACAGGTAGAGCGGATCCCACGCTTC. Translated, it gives CASSSQVERIPRF. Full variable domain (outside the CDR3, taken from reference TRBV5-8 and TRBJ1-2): EAGVTQSPTHLIKTRGQQATLRCSPISGHTSVYWYQQALGLGLQFLLWYDEGEERNRGNFPPRFSGRQFPNYSSELNVNALELEDSALYLCASSSQVERIPRFGSGTRLTVV.

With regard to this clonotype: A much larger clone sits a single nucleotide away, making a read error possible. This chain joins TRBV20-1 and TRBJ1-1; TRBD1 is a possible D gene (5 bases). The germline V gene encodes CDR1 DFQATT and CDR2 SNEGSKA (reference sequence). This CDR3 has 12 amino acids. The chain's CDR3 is CSAPAGNTKAFF. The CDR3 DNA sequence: TGCAGTGCGCCTGCAGGGAACACTAAAGCTTTCTTT.

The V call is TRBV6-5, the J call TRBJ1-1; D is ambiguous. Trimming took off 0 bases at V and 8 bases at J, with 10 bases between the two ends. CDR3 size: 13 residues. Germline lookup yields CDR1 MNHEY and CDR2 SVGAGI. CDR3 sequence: CASSYSVEHEAFF. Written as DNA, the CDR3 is TGTGCCAGCAGTTACTCGGTCGAGCACGAAGCTTTCTTT.

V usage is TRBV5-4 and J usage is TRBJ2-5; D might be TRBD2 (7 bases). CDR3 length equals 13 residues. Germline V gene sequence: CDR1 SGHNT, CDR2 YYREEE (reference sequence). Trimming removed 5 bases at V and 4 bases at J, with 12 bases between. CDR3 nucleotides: TGTGCCAGCAGGCCCGGGGGGCGAGAGACCCAGTACTTC. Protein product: CASRPGGRETQYF.

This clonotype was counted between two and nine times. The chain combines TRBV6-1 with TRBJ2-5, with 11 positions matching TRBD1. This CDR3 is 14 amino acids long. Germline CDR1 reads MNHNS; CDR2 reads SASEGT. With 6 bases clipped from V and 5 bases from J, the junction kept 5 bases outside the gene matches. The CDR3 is CASSHRDRGETQYF. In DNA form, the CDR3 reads TGTGCCAGCAGCCACCGGGACAGGGGGGAGACCCAGTACTTC.

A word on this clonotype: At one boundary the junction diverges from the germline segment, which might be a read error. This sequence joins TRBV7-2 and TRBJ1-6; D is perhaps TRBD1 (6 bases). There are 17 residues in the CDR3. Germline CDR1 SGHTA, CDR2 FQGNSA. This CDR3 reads CASSLGLAGGGYSALHF. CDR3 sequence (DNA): TGTGCCAGCAGCTTAGGACTAGCGGGGGGCGGATATTCAGCCCTCCACTTT.

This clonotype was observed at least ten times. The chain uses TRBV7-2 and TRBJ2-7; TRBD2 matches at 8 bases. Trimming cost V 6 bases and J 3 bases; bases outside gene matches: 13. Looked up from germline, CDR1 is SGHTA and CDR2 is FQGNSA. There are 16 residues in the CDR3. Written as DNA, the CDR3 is TGTGCCAGCAGTGCCCTTACCGGGACTAGGAACTACGAGCAGTACTTC. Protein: CASSALTGTRNYEQYF.

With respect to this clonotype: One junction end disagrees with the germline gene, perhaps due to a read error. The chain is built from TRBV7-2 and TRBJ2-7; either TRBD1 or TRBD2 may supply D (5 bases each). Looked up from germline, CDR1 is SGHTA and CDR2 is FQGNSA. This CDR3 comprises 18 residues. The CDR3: CASSQGENSETSSYEQYF. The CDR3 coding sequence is TGCGCCAGCAGCCAAGGGGAAAATAGCGAGACATCTTCCTACGAGCAGTACTTC.

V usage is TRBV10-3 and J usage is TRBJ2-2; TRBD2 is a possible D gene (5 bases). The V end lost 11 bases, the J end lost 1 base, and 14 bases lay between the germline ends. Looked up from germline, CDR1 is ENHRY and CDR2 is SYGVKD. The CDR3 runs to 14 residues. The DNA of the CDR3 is TGTGCCTGGAGACCGGCGGGGAACACCGGGGAGCTGTTTTTT. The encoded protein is CAWRPAGNTGELFF.

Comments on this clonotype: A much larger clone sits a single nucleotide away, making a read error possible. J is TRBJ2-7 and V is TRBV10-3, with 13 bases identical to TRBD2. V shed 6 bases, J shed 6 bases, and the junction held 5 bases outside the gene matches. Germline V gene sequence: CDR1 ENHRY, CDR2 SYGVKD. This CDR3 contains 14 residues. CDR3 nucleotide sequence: TGTGCCATCAGGGCCAGGACTAGCGGGAGCGAGCAGTACTTC. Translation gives CAIRARTSGSEQYF.

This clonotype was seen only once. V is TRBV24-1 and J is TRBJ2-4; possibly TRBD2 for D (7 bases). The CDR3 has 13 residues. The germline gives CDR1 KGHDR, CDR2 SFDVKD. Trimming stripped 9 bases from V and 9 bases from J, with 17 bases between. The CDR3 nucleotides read TGTGCCACCGAGAAAACTAGGGGGGGCATTCAGTACTTC. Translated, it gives CATEKTRGGIQYF.

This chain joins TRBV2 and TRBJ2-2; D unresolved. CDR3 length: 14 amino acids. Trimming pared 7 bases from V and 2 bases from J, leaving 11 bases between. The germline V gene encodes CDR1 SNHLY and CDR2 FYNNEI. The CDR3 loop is CASKMVGNTGELFF. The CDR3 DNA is TGTGCCAGCAAGATGGTGGGAAACACCGGGGAGCTGTTTTTT.

The CDR3 region has the DNA TGTGCTAGTGGTTTTGGGGGAGACTTACACACTGAAGCTTTCTTT. Amino acid sequence: CASGFGGDLHTEAFF. The chain has TRBV12-5 and TRBJ1-1; a weak D match, TRBD1 (5 bases). Per the germline V gene, CDR1 is LGHNT and CDR2 is FRNRAP. V was cut by 3 bases and J by 3 bases, with 14 bases left in between. This CDR3 is built from 15 residues. Drawing the rest from reference TRBV12-5 and TRBJ1-1, the complete variable domain is DARVTQTPRHKVTEMGQEVTMRCQPILGHNTVFWYRQTMMQGLELLAYFRNRAPLDDSGMPKDRFSAEMPDATLATLKIQPSEPRDSAVYFCASGFGGDLHTEAFFGQGTRLTVV.

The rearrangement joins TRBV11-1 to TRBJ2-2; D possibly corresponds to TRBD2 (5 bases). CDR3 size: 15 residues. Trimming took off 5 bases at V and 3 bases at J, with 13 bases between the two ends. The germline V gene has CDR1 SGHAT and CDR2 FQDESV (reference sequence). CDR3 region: CASSPAHGDTGELFF. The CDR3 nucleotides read TGTGCCAGCAGCCCGGCCCACGGGGACACCGGGGAGCTGTTTTTT.

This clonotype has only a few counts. Here the CDR3 reads CASSEVVTGELFF. The CDR3 DNA is TGCGCCAGCAGTGAGGTAGTAACCGGGGAGCTGTTTTTT. The chain carries TRBV10-2 and TRBJ2-2; D call uncertain. CDR1 and CDR2 from the germline V gene are WSHSY and SAAADI. The CDR3 spans 13 residues. V was pared by 2 bases and J by 5 bases, with 6 bases between.

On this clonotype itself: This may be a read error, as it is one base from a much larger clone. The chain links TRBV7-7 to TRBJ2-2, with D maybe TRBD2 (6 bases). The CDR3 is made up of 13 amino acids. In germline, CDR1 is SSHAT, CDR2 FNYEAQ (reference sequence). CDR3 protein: CASSSDYAGELLF. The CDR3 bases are TGTGCTAGCAGCTCGGACTATGCCGGGGAGCTGCTTTTT.

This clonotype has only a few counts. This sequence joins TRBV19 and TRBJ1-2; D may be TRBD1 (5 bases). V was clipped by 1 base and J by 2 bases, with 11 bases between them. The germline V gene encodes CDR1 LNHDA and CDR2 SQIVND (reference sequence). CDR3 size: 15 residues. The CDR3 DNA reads TGTGCCAGTAGTATAGTGGGACGGGGGAACTATGGCTACACCTTC. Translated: CASSIVGRGNYGYTF.